This TCR beta chain was identified in a study of cytomegalovirus exposure and HLA in healthy donors. Study overall: A subsequent analysis reported that the roughly 130 validation repertoires were produced on the same platform that had also been used for the 600 to 800 first-cohort repertoires.

As to this clone: Its antigen is undetermined.

Study findings and constraints: TCR beta chains numbering 150 to 200 were designated cytomegalovirus-associated.

Here immunoSEQ multiplex PCR was the method, and the copy in TCRdb shows in-frame clones only, minus some. The sample shows about 140,000 clones, roughly 88% of them seen only once. Germline loops: CDR1 SGHRS, CDR2 YFSETQ. The V and J ends lost 2 bases and 0 bases respectively, with 16 bases between them. The CDR3 is 17 residues long. This clonotype originated in a woman between 18 and 29 years old in good health and CMV-seropositive. Sequencing was done on a sample of PBMCs. The chain combines TRBV5-1 with TRBJ2-3, with D perhaps TRBD2 (5 bases). The DNA for the CDR3 is TGCGCCAGCAGCTTCGTAGGACTGCCCTCCAGCACAGATACGCAGTATTTT. Its translation is CASSFVGLPSSTDTQYF.